Listed below are T cell receptor beta chains from one sample, sequenced in a study of blood T cell repertoires in COVID-19. Clones were sequenced by immunoSEQ multiplex PCR, and TCRdb holds only the in-frame ones, with some missing. The sample contains about 76,000 clones, over 70% of which appear only once. Sample: peripheral blood. The receptors shown here come from a man in his fifties or sixties with active COVID-19. Each CDR3 is given with its conserved first and last residue. Each record gives: D gene, V gene, clone size, CDR3 protein. D genes are given only for firm matches. Clone size is not always given. Where it is, it says once, few, many or a class for expanded clones.

d_gene: TRBD1; v_gene: TRBV5-1; abundance: NA; CDR3aa: CASSSESGGTEAFF
d_gene: NA; v_gene: TRBV12-3/TRBV12-4; abundance: NA; CDR3aa: CASSSDSYEQYF
d_gene: TRBD2; v_gene: TRBV19; abundance: NA; CDR3aa: CASKRTSVTDTQYF
d_gene: NA; v_gene: TRBV5-5; abundance: few; CDR3aa: CASSLDRGDTQYF
d_gene: NA; v_gene: TRBV2; abundance: NA; CDR3aa: CASSEALDTDTQYF
d_gene: TRBD1; v_gene: TRBV6-5; abundance: NA; CDR3aa: CASSNPGQRNQPQHF
d_gene: NA; v_gene: TRBV24-1; abundance: once; CDR3aa: CATSDPPRETQYF
d_gene: TRBD1; v_gene: TRBV19; abundance: once; CDR3aa: CASSTVDRYQPQHF
d_gene: TRBD1; v_gene: TRBV19; abundance: NA; CDR3aa: CASSIQGAGGYTF
d_gene: NA; v_gene: TRBV11-2; abundance: NA; CDR3aa: CASSLVRAGGSGEQYF
d_gene: TRBD2; v_gene: TRBV7-2; abundance: NA; CDR3aa: CASSLVRGGVDEQFF
d_gene: TRBD2; v_gene: TRBV28; abundance: NA; CDR3aa: CASSLAAGGRNIQYF
d_gene: TRBD1; v_gene: TRBV18; abundance: NA; CDR3aa: CASSPNRGLKTEAFF
d_gene: NA; v_gene: TRBV6-1; abundance: NA; CDR3aa: CASSDAGRTRETQYF
d_gene: TRBD1; v_gene: TRBV7-2; abundance: NA; CDR3aa: CASSLGQGASNEQYF
d_gene: NA; v_gene: TRBV28; abundance: NA; CDR3aa: CASSSDGLNTEAFF
d_gene: TRBD1; v_gene: TRBV28; abundance: NA; CDR3aa: CASSPLTGWNTGELFF
d_gene: NA; v_gene: TRBV28; abundance: NA; CDR3aa: CASSLSGSSYNEQFF
d_gene: NA; v_gene: TRBV6-2/TRBV6-3; abundance: NA; CDR3aa: CASSYPPRGAFF
d_gene: TRBD2; v_gene: TRBV19; abundance: NA; CDR3aa: CASSELAGYYEQYF
d_gene: NA; v_gene: TRBV6-5; abundance: NA; CDR3aa: CASRITLGDNQPQHF
d_gene: NA; v_gene: TRBV5-1; abundance: NA; CDR3aa: CASSFQGPGELFF
d_gene: TRBD1; v_gene: TRBV5-6; abundance: NA; CDR3aa: CASSDRGSGSPLHF
d_gene: NA; v_gene: TRBV7-2; abundance: NA; CDR3aa: CASSTRTQETQYF
d_gene: NA; v_gene: TRBV28; abundance: once; CDR3aa: CASSPRRGTYTGERTDTQYF
d_gene: TRBD1; v_gene: TRBV18; abundance: NA; CDR3aa: CASSQGAGQPQHF
d_gene: NA; v_gene: TRBV9; abundance: NA; CDR3aa: CASRGPADPYGYTF
d_gene: TRBD1; v_gene: TRBV6-2/TRBV6-3; abundance: NA; CDR3aa: CASSQQGAYTEAFF